Following are 16 T cell receptor beta chains from one sample sequenced in a study of cytomegalovirus exposure and HLA in healthy donors. In the PCR, 60 Vbeta and 13 Jbeta primers were used. TCRdb's copy holds only in-frame clones and misses some; the assay was immunoSEQ multiplex PCR. This sample's table reports about 160,000 clones. The sequenced sample consisted of PBMCs. The receptors here all came from a woman aged 60-75 years in good health and CMV-seronegative.

The CDR3 here is CASSQVPGSGANVLTF. DNA of the CDR3: TGCGCCAGCAGCCAAGTACCAGGCTCTGGGGCCAACGTCCTGACTTTC. The chain recombines TRBV4-1 with TRBJ2-6; D gene ambiguous. V lost 1 base and J 0 bases, leaving 7 bases between the germline ends. CDR3 length: 16 residues. CDR1 and CDR2 from the germline V gene are MGHRA and YSYEKL.

The chain's CDR3 is CASSQYRVPSSGAFF. The CDR3 DNA sequence: TGTGCCAGCAGCCAGTACAGGGTACCGTCCTCTGGAGCTTTCTTT. This chain connects TRBV4-2 to TRBJ1-1, with a tentative D call TRBD1 (6 bases). Germline V gene sequence: CDR1 LGHNA, CDR2 YNFKEQ. The CDR3 sequence is 15 residues long. The V end lost 3 bases, the J end lost 10 bases, and 21 bases lay between the germline ends.

The chain couples TRBV6-1 to TRBJ2-2; 7 bases map to TRBD2. Germline loops: CDR1 MNHNS, CDR2 SASEGT. This CDR3 has 14 residues. The junction had 6 bases not matched to a gene; V was cut back by 7 bases and J by 4 bases. CDR3 amino acids: CASNREEGTGELFF. CDR3 nucleotides: TGTGCCAGCAACCGGGAGGAGGGCACCGGGGAGCTGTTTTTT.

As regards this clone: Mismatch with germline at one junction end may stem from a read error. This chain uses TRBV12-5 with TRBJ1-2; the D is unclear. The germline CDR1 and CDR2 sequences are LGHNT and FRNRAP. This CDR3 region has 12 residues. The CDR3 DNA reads TGTGCTAGTGGTTCCGGAGACCGCTCCCCACACTTC. This translates into CASGSGDRSPHF.

CDR3 amino acids: CASSPNGGAAGELFF. Here the CDR3 DNA reads TGTGCCAGCAGCCCAAACGGGGGGGCCGCCGGGGAGCTGTTTTTT. V gene TRBV7-2 combines with J gene TRBJ2-2; TRBD2 matches 8 bases. The length of the CDR3 is 15 residues. CDR1 SGHTA and CDR2 FQGNSA come from the germline V gene. V trimming: 5 bases; J trimming: 6 bases; junction bases outside the gene matches: 8.

The rearrangement links TRBV28 to TRBJ1-2; D gene ambiguous. Trimming took 3 bases from V and 7 from J, leaving 9 bases between them. CDR1 and CDR2 (germline): MDHEN, SYDVKM. The CDR3 contains 12 residues. The CDR3 region is CASSFQTGGYTF. The CDR3 coding sequence is TGTGCCAGCAGTTTCCAAACCGGTGGCTACACCTTC.

This chain joins TRBV7-2 and TRBJ2-7, with D uncertain. This CDR3 comprises 13 residues. Germline V gives CDR1 SGHTA, CDR2 FQGNSA. Trimming removed 4 bases at V and 0 bases at J, with 7 bases between. The CDR3 region has the DNA TGTGCCAGCAGCTCATACACCTCCTACGAGCAGTACTTC. Residues: CASSSYTSYEQYF.

The rearrangement joins TRBV7-3 to TRBJ2-2; D gene ambiguous. This CDR3 is built from 13 residues. The V end was cut by 5 bases, the J end by 5 bases, with 9 bases between. Germline V gene sequence: CDR1 SGHTA, CDR2 FQGTGA. The CDR3 nucleotides are TGTGCCAGCAGCCTCCTAGGAACCGGGGAGCTGTTTTTT. This sequence encodes CASSLLGTGELFF. The full variable domain, its missing parts supplied by reference TRBV7-3 and TRBJ2-2, is GAGVSQTPSNKVTEKGKYVELRCDPISGHTALYWYRQSLGQGPEFLIYFQGTGAADDSGLPNDRFFAVRPEGSVSTLKIQRTERGDSAVYLCASSLLGTGELFFGEGSRLTVL.

The V gene is TRBV25-1, the J gene TRBJ2-1; the match to TRBD2 covers 11 bases. V shed 3 bases, J shed 10 bases, and the junction held 14 bases outside the gene matches. Germline V CDR1 and CDR2: MGHDK, SYGVNS. This CDR3 comprises 17 residues. The CDR3 bases are TGTGCCAGCAGTGACTCCTTTAGCGGGAGGGCCGGTAAAGAGCAGTTCTTC. Its protein is CASSDSFSGRAGKEQFF.

The CDR3 is CASSLGGQHNYGYTF. CDR3 coding DNA: TGCGCCAGCAGCTTGGGGGGACAACATAACTATGGCTACACCTTC. The chain uses TRBV5-1 and TRBJ1-2, with D perhaps TRBD1 (6 bases). Per germline, CDR1 SGHRS and CDR2 YFSETQ. V dropped 0 bases and J dropped 1 base, with 10 bases sitting between them. There are 15 residues in the CDR3.

The V gene is TRBV2, the J gene TRBJ1-2; 10 bases agree with TRBD1. Germline lookup yields CDR1 SNHLY and CDR2 FYNNEI. Trimming cost V 7 bases and J 3 bases; bases outside gene matches: 8. CDR3 length equals 15 residues. The CDR3 nucleotides read TGTGCCAGCACCCAGAATGGACAGGGGGACTATGGCTACACCTTC. Translation gives CASTQNGQGDYGYTF.

DNA of the CDR3: TGTGCCACCAGCAGAGCGGCGGGAACGGGTCGTAATGAGCAGTTCTTC. Amino acids: CATSRAAGTGRNEQFF. The chain joins TRBV15 to TRBJ2-1; the D gene is possibly TRBD2 (6 bases). V lost 1 base and J lost 7, with 17 bases in between. Per germline, CDR1 LNHNV and CDR2 YYDKDF (reference sequence). CDR3 size: 16 residues.

This chain connects TRBV5-1 to TRBJ2-2; TRBD1 matches at 10 bases. The V gene end was trimmed by 6 bases and the J gene end by 5 bases; junction bases not matched to a gene: 7. The length of the CDR3 is 15 residues. Per the germline V gene, CDR1 is SGHRS and CDR2 is YFSETQ. The CDR3 DNA sequence: TGCGCCAGCAAGCTATGGACAGGGGGGACCGGGGAGCTGTTTTTT. It specifies CASKLWTGGTGELFF.

This chain connects TRBV9 to TRBJ2-2; TRBD2 matches 9 bases. The V gene's germline CDR1 is SGDLS and CDR2 YYNGEE. CDR3 length: 16 residues. V lost 0 bases to trimming and J lost 6 bases; unmatched junction nucleotides: 6. The CDR3 coding sequence is TGTGCCAGCAGCGTAGCGCGGGAGGGCCCTCCCGGGGAGCTGTTTTTT. This encodes CASSVAREGPPGELFF.

The chain couples TRBV6-1 to TRBJ2-1; 7 positions agree with TRBD1. V shed 7 bases, J shed 0 bases, and the junction held 6 bases outside the gene matches. The CDR3 loop spans 15 amino acids. Per the germline V gene, CDR1 is MNHNS and CDR2 is SASEGT. CDR3 in DNA: TGTGCCAGCATTAAGACAGGGCGCTCCTACAATGAGCAGTTCTTC. Translated, it gives CASIKTGRSYNEQFF.

The V gene is TRBV27, the J gene TRBJ2-7; D is possibly TRBD1 (5 bases). The CDR3 runs 15 residues. Germline CDR1 reads MNHEY; CDR2 reads SMNVEV (reference sequence). Between the trimmed V and J ends, which lost 5 bases and 2 bases, there was a span of 16 bases. The chain's CDR3 is CASSLQVGKTYEQYF. CDR3 sequence (DNA): TGTGCCAGCAGTCTACAGGTGGGCAAGACCTACGAGCAGTACTTC.